These T cell receptor beta chains were read from a single sample in a study of T cell responses to AZD1222 COVID-19 vaccine. Method: immunoSEQ multiplex PCR; TCRdb's copy keeps in-frame clones and lacks some. The sample carries approximately 130,000 clones, approximately 93% recorded once. The sequencing used peripheral blood, collected on day 0 of AZD1222 vaccination. The receptors stem from an adult in good health. CDR3s include the opening cysteine and the closing phenylalanine or tryptophan. The order of the fields is J gene, clone size, D gene, V gene, CDR3 protein, CDR3 DNA. A D gene is named only where the DNA matches it firmly. Where a row states a size, it is once, few, many or the class of an expanded clone; other rows omit it.

>TRBJ2-1|.|TRBD2|TRBV9
CASSVGLAGNNEQFF
TGTGCCAGCAGCGTAGGTCTAGCGGGAAACAATGAGCAGTTCTTC
>TRBJ1-6|.|.|TRBV11-2
CASSLNTMTNSPLHF
TGTGCCAGCAGCTTAAACACAATGACAAATTCACCCCTCCACTTT
>TRBJ1-1|.|.|TRBV14
CASSQGGAGAEAFF
TGTGCCAGCAGCCAAGGTGGGGCGGGCGCTGAAGCTTTCTTT
>TRBJ1-3|.|.|TRBV7-9
CASSLGPVANTIYF
TGTGCCAGCAGCTTAGGTCCAGTGGCGAACACCATATATTTT
>TRBJ1-2|once|.|TRBV3-1/TRBV3-2
CASSQVTDSNYGYTF
TGTGCCAGCAGCCAAGTCACCGACAGCAACTATGGCTACACCTTC
>TRBJ1-1|.|TRBD1|TRBV12-3/TRBV12-4
CASSRDRGTEAFF
TGTGCCAGCAGTAGGGACAGGGGAACTGAAGCTTTCTTT
>TRBJ1-2|.|.|TRBV6-2/TRBV6-3
CASSYGFETRTAPSRNYGYTF
TGTGCCAGCAGTTACGGGTTCGAAACTAGGACAGCACCCTCCCGGAACTATGGCTACACCTTC
>TRBJ1-1|.|.|TRBV18
CASSLSGTPNTEAFF
TGTGCCAGCTCACTATCCGGGACCCCGAACACTGAAGCTTTCTTT
>TRBJ1-3|.|.|TRBV14
CASSQVGGSGNTIYF
TGTGCCAGCAGCCAAGTTGGAGGGTCTGGAAACACCATATATTTT
>TRBJ1-1|.|.|TRBV7-2
CASSLYGTTNTEAFF
TGTGCCAGCAGCTTATACGGGACGACGAACACTGAAGCTTTCTTT
>TRBJ2-7|.|TRBD1|TRBV20-1
CSAQTGDEQYF
TGCAGTGCCCAGACAGGGGACGAGCAGTACTTC
>TRBJ1-5|.|.|TRBV3-1/TRBV3-2
CASTRGSQPQHF
TGTGCCAGCACTAGGGGATCTCAGCCCCAGCATTTT
>TRBJ2-1|.|TRBD2|TRBV27
CATGTSGSAEQFF
TGTGCCACCGGGACTAGCGGGAGTGCTGAGCAGTTCTTC
>TRBJ1-5|.|.|TRBV5-8
CASSRTEPNQPQHF
TGTGCCAGCAGCCGGACTGAGCCCAATCAGCCCCAGCATTTT
>TRBJ1-4|.|TRBD1|TRBV28
CASSPFPGQGNEKLFF
TGTGCCAGCAGTCCCTTTCCGGGACAGGGAAATGAAAAACTGTTTTTT
>TRBJ2-7|once|.|TRBV5-8
CASSPTLLEQYF
TGTGCCAGCAGCCCAACTCTACTCGAGCAGTACTTC
>TRBJ1-3|.|.|TRBV4-1
CASSRGAAFSGNTIYF
TGCGCCAGCAGCCGAGGAGCTGCCTTCTCTGGAAACACCATATATTTT
>TRBJ2-7|.|TRBD2|TRBV7-9
CASPRRDPGGLYEQYF
TGTGCCAGCCCGCGCAGGGATCCGGGGGGTTTGTACGAGCAGTACTTC
>TRBJ1-2|.|.|TRBV6-5
CASNWDTASGYTF
TGTGCCAGCAACTGGGACACGGCCTCTGGCTACACCTTC
>TRBJ1-3|.|.|TRBV18
CASSPLLDGRGNTIYF
TGTGCCAGCTCACCACTTCTTGACGGCCGGGGAAACACCATATATTTT
>TRBJ1-2|.|.|TRBV4-1
CASSQEGQGFGGGYTF
TGCGCCAGCAGCCAGGAGGGGCAGGGCTTTGGTGGTGGCTACACCTTC
>TRBJ1-2|.|.|TRBV15
CATSRGGGVLGYTF
TGTGCCACCAGCAGGGGAGGCGGGGTCCTCGGCTACACCTTC
>TRBJ2-5|.|TRBD2|TRBV11-2
CASSLLFGLAGEETQYF
TGTGCCAGCAGCTTACTTTTCGGACTAGCGGGAGAAGAGACCCAGTACTTC
>TRBJ2-7|.|TRBD2|TRBV19
CASKSGRPVGEQYF
TGTGCCAGCAAAAGCGGGAGACCGGTCGGCGAGCAGTACTTC
>TRBJ2-5|.|.|TRBV9
CASSVGGSALQETQYF
TGTGCCAGCAGCGTTGGGGGCTCAGCTCTCCAAGAGACCCAGTACTTC
>TRBJ2-1|.|.|TRBV13
CASSAPRAGEQFF
TGTGCCAGCAGCGCCCCCCGGGCGGGGGAGCAGTTCTTC
>TRBJ2-5|few|.|TRBV6-2/TRBV6-3
CASSLGHGGTQYF
TGTGCCAGCAGCTTAGGACACGGAGGGACCCAGTACTTC
>TRBJ2-7|.|TRBD1|TRBV5-4
CASGTDRGRREQYF
TGTGCCAGCGGTACCGACAGGGGGCGAAGGGAGCAGTACTTC
>TRBJ2-1|.|.|TRBV7-9
CASSLAVADARHVQFF
TGTGCCAGCAGCTTAGCAGTAGCGGACGCCCGGCACGTGCAGTTCTTC
>TRBJ1-1|.|.|TRBV27
CASSPNQRGTEAFF
TGTGCCAGCAGTCCCAATCAGAGGGGCACTGAAGCTTTCTTT